This T cell receptor beta chain was recovered during a study of beta chain features in type 1 diabetes. General study points: Diminished insertions and augmented deletions at VDJ junctions characterized type 1 diabetes patients.

The CDR3 spans 15 residues. The germline V gene encodes CDR1 SEHNR and CDR2 FQNEAQ (reference sequence). With 2 bases removed from V and 4 bases from J, the gap between germline ends came to 13 bases. Points on this clone: Its antigen is still unknown.

The authors reverse transcribed all of the isolated RNA, so sequencing captured expressed TCRB transcripts. The repertoire was sequenced with immunoSEQ multiplex PCR; TCRdb's copy has only in-frame clones and lacks some. The table lists around 99,000 clones, about 40% of them singletons. CD4+ naive, central memory, regulatory and stem cell-like memory cells were sorted via CD45RO/CCR7/CD25/CD127/CD95/CD27. The specimen was stem cell memory CD4+ T cells from blood. This receptor was obtained from a woman in her late teens or twenties in good health. The chain combines TRBV7-9 with TRBJ2-3; tentative D call: TRBD1 (5 bases). CDR3 amino acids: CASSLLTQGADTQYF. As DNA, the CDR3 is TGTGCCAGCAGCTTACTAACGCAGGGTGCAGATACGCAGTATTTT. Supplemented by reference TRBV7-9 and TRBJ2-3, the full variable domain reads DTGVSQNPRHKITKRGQNVTFRCDPISEHNRLYWYRQTLGQGPEFLTYFQNEAQLEKSRLLSDRFSAERPKGSFSTLEIQRTEQGDSAMYLCASSLLTQGADTQYFGPGTRLTVL.